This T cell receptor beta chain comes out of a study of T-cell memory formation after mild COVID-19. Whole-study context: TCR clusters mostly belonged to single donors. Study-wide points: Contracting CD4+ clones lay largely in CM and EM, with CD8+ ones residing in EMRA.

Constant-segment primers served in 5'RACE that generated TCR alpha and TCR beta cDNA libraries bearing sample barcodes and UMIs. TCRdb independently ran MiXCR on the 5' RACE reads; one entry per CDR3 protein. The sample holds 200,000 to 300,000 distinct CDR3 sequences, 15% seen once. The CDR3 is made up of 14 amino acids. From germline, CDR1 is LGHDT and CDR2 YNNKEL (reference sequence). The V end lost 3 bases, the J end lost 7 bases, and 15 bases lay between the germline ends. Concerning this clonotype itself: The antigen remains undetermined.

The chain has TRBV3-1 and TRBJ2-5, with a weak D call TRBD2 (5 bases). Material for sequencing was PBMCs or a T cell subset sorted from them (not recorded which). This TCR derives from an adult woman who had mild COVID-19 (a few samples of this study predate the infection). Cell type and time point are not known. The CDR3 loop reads CASSHPSGGRTQYF. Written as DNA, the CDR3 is TGTGCCAGCAGCCATCCCTCTGGAGGCCGGACCCAGTACTTC.